Below are 27 T cell receptor beta chains sequenced from a single sample in a study of T cells after yellow fever vaccination. TCRdb itself ran the 5' RACE reads through MiXCR, one entry per CDR3 protein. The table includes tens of thousands of distinct CDR3 sequences, roughly 8% detected once. This specimen was CD8+ T cells sorted from PBMCs, taken on the day of the yellow fever booster vaccination. The receptors shown here come from a man aged 30 to 39 who received the YFV17D yellow fever vaccine.

This clonotype is medium-sized in the sample. This rearrangement joins TRBV5-1 to TRBJ2-1, with 7 bases identical to TRBD1. CDR3 length: 17 amino acids. V lost 0 bases to trimming and J lost 3 bases; unmatched junction nucleotides: 9. The germline gives CDR1 SGHRS, CDR2 YFSETQ. CDR3 bases: TGCGCCAGCAGCTTGGATGCCCGGGACAGCTTCTACAATGAGCAGTTCTTC. Its protein product is CASSLDARDSFYNEQFF. The full variable domain, completed using reference TRBV5-1 and TRBJ2-1, is KAGVTQTPRYLIKTRGQQVTLSCSPISGHRSVSWYQQTPGQGLQFLFEYFSETQRNKGNFPGRFSGRQFSNSRSEMNVSTLELGDSALYLCASSLDARDSFYNEQFFGPGTRLTVL.

The V call is TRBV23-1, the J call TRBJ2-2; 8 bases map to TRBD2. TRBV23-1 has ORF status, its function being uncertain. There are 16 residues in the CDR3. Trimming at V came to 0 bases and at J to 5 bases, leaving 5 bases not matched to a gene. Here the CDR3 reads CASSQSPASGTGELFF. CDR3 coding DNA: TGCGCCAGCAGTCAATCGCCCGCTAGCGGGACCGGGGAGCTGTTTTTT.

This chain links TRBV27 with TRBJ2-6; no definite D call. Germline CDR1 reads MNHEY; CDR2 reads SMNVEV (reference sequence). Trimming took off 8 bases at V and 3 bases at J, with 8 bases between the two ends. The length of the CDR3 is 13 residues. CDR3 DNA sequence: TGTGCCAGCGCCCCCTTTGGGGCCAACGTCCTGACTTTC. Encoded protein: CASAPFGANVLTF.

The chain links TRBV3-1 to TRBJ2-5; D is unresolved. The CDR3 spans 16 residues. Germline V CDR1 and CDR2: LGHDT, YNNKEL (reference sequence). The V end lost 4 bases, the J end lost 1 base, and 16 bases lay between the germline ends. The CDR3, as DNA: TGTGCCAGCAGCCCACCGGACGGGCCGGTCCAAGAGACCCAGTACTTC. Translated: CASSPPDGPVQETQYF.

V and J are TRBV4-3 and TRBJ2-7; D is uncertain. CDR1 is LGHNA and CDR2 is YSLEER in the germline V gene. This CDR3 region has 16 residues. V was clipped by 1 base and J by 3 bases, with 16 bases between them. CDR3 amino acids: CASSQGVNQNLYEQYF. The CDR3 DNA follows: TGCGCCAGCAGCCAAGGGGTGAACCAAAACCTCTACGAGCAGTACTTC.

The chain recombines TRBV27 with TRBJ1-1; unclear D gene. The CDR3 is 16 residues long. V lost 5 bases, J lost 0 bases, and 16 bases lay in between. In germline, CDR1 is MNHEY, CDR2 SMNVEV (reference sequence). CDR3 in amino acids: CASSVKPPQLNTEAFF. In DNA, the CDR3 is TGTGCCAGCAGTGTTAAACCCCCCCAGCTGAACACTGAAGCTTTCTTT.

The table lists this clonotype with many counts. The rearrangement joins TRBV10-3 to TRBJ2-7; 9 bases map to TRBD1. The CDR3 totals 16 residues. The V gene's germline CDR1 is ENHRY and CDR2 SYGVKD. The junction had 8 bases not matched to a gene; V was cut back by 2 bases and J by 3 bases. The CDR3: CAISEARQGDSYEQYF. The CDR3 DNA reads TGTGCCATCAGTGAGGCGAGACAGGGGGACAGCTACGAGCAGTACTTC.

This clonotype was recorded a few times. The chain is built from TRBV11-2 and TRBJ2-5; 12 positions match TRBD2. V lost 5 bases to trimming and J lost 0 bases; unmatched junction nucleotides: 7. This CDR3 is built from 17 residues. CDR1 is SGHAT, CDR2 FQNNGV, per germline. The CDR3 bases are TGTGCCAGCAGCCACCCCCGACTAGCGGGAGACCAAGAGACCCAGTACTTC. Translating it yields CASSHPRLAGDQETQYF.

The chain joins TRBV5-1 to TRBJ2-3; 9 nucleotides line up with TRBD1. The V and J ends lost 4 bases and 1 base, in that order; junction bases with no gene match: 4. This CDR3 has 15 residues. The V gene's germline CDR1 is SGHRS and CDR2 YFSETQ. The CDR3 DNA is TGCGCCAGCAGCCTCCGGGACAGGGGCACAGATACGCAGTATTTT. It encodes CASSLRDRGTDTQYF.

This clonotype has only a few counts. The chain is built from TRBV7-9 and TRBJ2-1; 11 bases match TRBD2. V was clipped by 1 base and J by 5 bases; unmatched bases: 1. Germline V gene lookup returns CDR1 SEHNR and CDR2 FQNEAQ (reference sequence). CDR3 length: 15 residues. CDR3: CASSLETSGNNEQFF. The CDR3 nucleotides read TGTGCCAGCAGCTTAGAGACTAGCGGGAACAATGAGCAGTTCTTC.

This clonotype was detected a few times. CDR3 bases: TGCGCCAGCAGCCAAGAAGGGCGGCTAGCGGGAGATACGCAGTATTTT. This translates into CASSQEGRLAGDTQYF. The chain has TRBV4-3 and TRBJ2-3; 8 nucleotides align to TRBD2. The V gene's germline CDR1 is LGHNA and CDR2 YSLEER. The CDR3 is 16 residues long. V gave up 0 bases and J gave up 5 bases; unmatched junction bases: 7.

This chain joins TRBV27 and TRBJ1-5, with D possibly TRBD1 on 5 matching bases. V lost 4 bases to trimming and J lost 3 bases, with 10 bases between them. The CDR3 has 14 residues. Per the germline V gene, CDR1 is MNHEY and CDR2 is SMNVEV (reference sequence). The DNA of the CDR3 is TGTGCCAGCAGTTCATGGGGGGTCAATCAGCCCCAGCATTTT. Its translation is CASSSWGVNQPQHF.

CDR3 loop: CSARPRLAGASTSEQYF. The CDR3 nucleotides are TGCAGTGCTCGCCCCCGGCTGGCCGGGGCTAGCACGTCCGAGCAGTACTTC. The J gene is TRBJ2-7, the V gene TRBV20-1, with D perhaps being TRBD1 or TRBD2 (5 bases each). V dropped 5 bases and J dropped 6 bases, with 29 bases sitting between them. Germline V gives CDR1 DFQATT, CDR2 SNEGSKA (reference sequence). The CDR3 is made up of 17 amino acids.

As concerns this clonotype: One end of the junction fails to match germline, which may point to a read error. The chain links TRBV29-1 to TRBJ2-1; 10 nucleotides align to TRBD2. The CDR3 consists of 17 residues. Germline V gene lookup returns CDR1 SQVTM and CDR2 ANQGSEA. In DNA, the CDR3 is TGCGGCGTTGAAGATCCCAAGCGGGAGGGCTCCTACAATGAGCAGTTCTTC. Translated: CGVEDPKREGSYNEQFF.

This clonotype has a handful of counts. The chain joins TRBV15 to TRBJ2-1; D is undetermined. Trimming took off 0 bases at V and 6 bases at J, with 9 bases between the two ends. Germline lookup yields CDR1 LNHNV and CDR2 YYDKDF (reference sequence). CDR3 length: 14 residues. The CDR3 coding sequence is TGTGCCACCAGCAGAGATCTGGGATTCAATGAGCAGTTCTTC. Encoded protein: CATSRDLGFNEQFF.

This chain links TRBV28 with TRBJ2-1; D perhaps matches TRBD2 (5 bases). CDR3 size: 14 residues. Germline V gene lookup returns CDR1 MDHEN and CDR2 SYDVKM. Between the trimmed V and J ends, which lost 5 bases and 8 bases, there was a span of 16 bases. The CDR3, as DNA: TGTGCCAGCAGTCCCCTGCGGGTGGGGTATGAGCAGTTCTTC. It codes for CASSPLRVGYEQFF.

In the case of this clonotype: One junction end does not reproduce the germline sequence, and a read error may be involved. The rearrangement joins TRBV24-1 to TRBJ2-2; 9 bases fit TRBD1. The CDR3 is 15 amino acids. Germline V gene lookup returns CDR1 KGHDR and CDR2 SFDVKD. The CDR3 protein is CSTSDLRQGDGELFF. Here the CDR3 DNA reads TGTTCCACCAGTGATTTGCGACAGGGGGACGGGGAGCTGTTTTTT.

The gene calls are TRBV6-1 and TRBJ2-1, with D perhaps matching TRBD2 (6 bases). CDR1 and CDR2 from the germline V gene are MNHNS and SASEGT. V gave up 2 bases and J gave up 0 bases, with 17 bases separating them. The CDR3 spans 18 residues. The CDR3 loop is CASSESVSGRNSYNEQFF. The CDR3, as DNA: TGTGCCAGCAGTGAATCGGTCAGCGGGCGGAACTCCTACAATGAGCAGTTCTTC.

The chain has TRBV6-5 and TRBJ2-1; a weak D match, TRBD1 (5 bases). The V and J ends lost 2 bases and 8 bases respectively, with 16 bases between them. The CDR3 consists of 15 residues. Germline CDR1 is MNHEY and CDR2 is SVGAGI. Here the CDR3 reads CASSYQGPFFDEQFF. The CDR3 nucleotides are TGTGCCAGCAGTTACCAGGGTCCCTTTTTTGATGAGCAGTTCTTC.

The V gene is TRBV5-1, the J gene TRBJ1-5, with 7 bases that match TRBD1. This CDR3 contains 15 residues. Germline values: CDR1 SGHRS, CDR2 YFSETQ. J lost 6 bases, V lost 3 bases, and 9 bases had no gene match. The CDR3 DNA follows: TGCGCCAGCAGCTGGTTCACAGGGGATACTCAGCCCCAGCATTTT. Protein sequence: CASSWFTGDTQPQHF.

The chain recombines TRBV27 with TRBJ1-5; D gene unclear. V was clipped by 2 bases and J by 6 bases, with 8 bases between them. Germline CDR1 reads MNHEY; CDR2 reads SMNVEV (reference sequence). The CDR3 runs 13 residues. Here the CDR3 reads CASSLVGFQPQHF. CDR3 DNA: TGTGCCAGCAGTTTAGTGGGATTTCAGCCCCAGCATTTT.

The chain couples TRBV7-2 to TRBJ2-3, with D perhaps matching TRBD2 (6 bases). This CDR3 is 13 amino acids long. Germline V gives CDR1 SGHTA, CDR2 FQGNSA. Trimming shortened V by 9 bases and J by 2 bases, and 12 bases separated the two germline ends. The CDR3, as DNA: TGTGCCAGTACGGGAGATTCCACAGATACGCAGTATTTT. Its translation: CASTGDSTDTQYF.

This clonotype came up many times. V usage is TRBV20-1 and J usage is TRBJ2-3; the D gene is possibly TRBD2 (5 bases). Per germline, CDR1 DFQATT and CDR2 SNEGSKA (reference sequence). Trimming pared 6 bases from V and 4 bases from J, leaving 26 bases between. This CDR3 region has 17 residues. The CDR3 region is CSAGGNAVGSSADTQYF. The CDR3 DNA sequence: TGCAGTGCAGGAGGCAACGCGGTGGGAAGTAGTGCAGATACGCAGTATTTT.

This clonotype showed up just a few times. This chain joins TRBV19 and TRBJ2-3; D gene uncertain. The V end was cut by 1 base, the J end by 4 bases, with 9 bases between. The CDR3 runs to 14 residues. The germline V gene encodes CDR1 LNHDA and CDR2 SQIVND (reference sequence). Here the CDR3 reads CASSIARFPDTQYF. In nucleotides, the CDR3 is TGTGCCAGTAGTATAGCGCGGTTCCCAGATACGCAGTATTTT.

In this sample, this clonotype turned up many times. This sequence joins TRBV3-1 and TRBJ2-2, with a weak D call TRBD2 (5 bases). Germline lookup yields CDR1 LGHDT and CDR2 YNNKEL (reference sequence). Trimming took off 0 bases at V and 6 bases at J, with 14 bases between the two ends. The CDR3 is 16 residues long. The CDR3 loop reads CASSQDSEAPAGELFF. Here the CDR3 DNA reads TGTGCCAGCAGCCAAGATAGCGAGGCCCCAGCCGGGGAGCTGTTTTTT.

This clonotype was picked up a small number of times. V and J are TRBV7-6 and TRBJ2-1; no clear D gene. CDR3 length: 13 residues. V lost 1 base, J lost 8 bases, and 9 bases lay in between. The germline V gene encodes CDR1 SGHVS and CDR2 FNYEAQ. The CDR3 nucleotides are TGTGCCAGCAGCTTAGGAGTAGGGTATGAGCAGTTCTTC. Encoded protein: CASSLGVGYEQFF.

The sample holds a few counts of this clonotype. V is TRBV11-1 and J is TRBJ2-2; 12 positions match TRBD2. CDR1 and CDR2 from the germline V gene are SGHAT and FQDESV (reference sequence). The length of the CDR3 is 22 residues. The ends lost 0 bases at V and 3 bases at J; junction bases unmatched: 17. CDR3 region: CASSLALAGGPLPRTYTGELFF. In DNA, the CDR3 is TGTGCCAGCAGCTTAGCCCTAGCGGGAGGGCCTCTACCGAGGACCTACACCGGGGAGCTGTTTTTT. Full variable domain (outside the CDR3, taken from reference TRBV11-1 and TRBJ2-2): EAEVAQSPRYKITEKSQAVAFWCDPISGHATLYWYRQILGQGPELLVQFQDESVVDDSQLPKDRFSAERLKGVDSTLKIQPAELGDSAMYLCASSLALAGGPLPRTYTGELFFGEGSRLTVL.